Listed here are 15 T cell receptor beta chains from one sample, sequenced in a study of blood T cell repertoires in COVID-19. Method: immunoSEQ multiplex PCR; TCRdb's copy keeps in-frame clones and lacks some. Altogether over 85,000 clones are present, 70% to 80% being singletons, with the ten largest covering 7.6%. Material: peripheral blood. Every receptor here comes from a woman aged 60 to 75 with acute or convalescent COVID-19.

This clone was seen a few times. V gene TRBV28 combines with J gene TRBJ2-1; TRBD1 agrees at 7 bases. This CDR3 comprises 15 residues. Germline CDR1 MDHEN, CDR2 SYDVKM. V was pared by 3 bases and J by 0 bases, with 2 bases of the junction left unmatched. The CDR3 nucleotides read TGTGCCAGCAGTTTTGGGGACAGCTCCTACAATGAGCAGTTCTTC. Residues: CASSFGDSSYNEQFF.

This clone has more than one count but fewer than ten. V usage is TRBV25-1 and J usage is TRBJ1-1; D is undetermined. CDR1 is MGHDK, CDR2 SYGVNS, per germline. CDR3 length equals 13 residues. Trimming stripped 5 bases from V and 1 base from J, with 8 bases between. CDR3 sequence reads: CASSKTSNTEAFF. The CDR3 DNA sequence: TGTGCCAGCAGTAAGACTTCGAACACTGAAGCTTTCTTT.

In its sample, this clone was seen once. This chain links TRBV28 with TRBJ2-7, with D maybe TRBD1 (6 bases). The V end was cut by 2 bases, the J end by 6 bases, with 8 bases between. The germline V gene has CDR1 MDHEN and CDR2 SYDVKM. The CDR3 loop spans 12 amino acids. CDR3 coding DNA: TGTGCCAGCAGTTTAATGGGGGCCGAGCAGTACTTC. This gives the protein CASSLMGAEQYF.

The chain is built from TRBV21-1 and TRBJ2-5; TRBD2, the table's D call, lacks a check against the DNA. TRBV21-1 is deemed a pseudogene. The CDR3 is made up of 16 amino acids. CDR3 protein: CASQRSGQTRVETQYF. The CDR3 DNA follows: TGTGCCAGCCAAAGGTCTGGGCAGACGAGGGTAGAGACCCAGTACTTC.

The genes are TRBV7-3 and TRBJ1-1; D ambiguous. The CDR3 is 13 amino acids. CDR1 SGHTA and CDR2 FQGTGA come from the germline V gene. V shed 2 bases and J shed 2 bases, with 6 bases lying between them. CDR3 in amino acids: CASSLEQNTEAFF. CDR3 bases: TGTGCCAGCAGCTTAGAACAAAACACTGAAGCTTTCTTT. The whole variable domain, remainder taken from reference TRBV7-3 and TRBJ1-1, is GAGVSQTPSNKVTEKGKYVELRCDPISGHTALYWYRQSLGQGPEFLIYFQGTGAADDSGLPNDRFFAVRPEGSVSTLKIQRTERGDSAVYLCASSLEQNTEAFFGQGTRLTVV.

On this clone: A junction boundary mismatches the germline segment, possibly from a read error. The sample carries other DNA sequences with the same CDR3. The CDR3 here is CASSVEEGTYEQYF. The CDR3 nucleotides are TGCGCCAGCAGCGTGGAGGAAGGGACCTACGAGCAGTACTTC. V and J are TRBV7-8 and TRBJ2-7; maybe TRBD2 (5 bases). CDR1 is SGHVS and CDR2 is FQNEAQ in the germline V gene. The CDR3 spans 14 residues.

V is TRBV7-9 and J is TRBJ1-3, with a weak D call TRBD1 (5 bases). Per germline, CDR1 SEHNR and CDR2 FQNEAQ (reference sequence). V was cut by 7 bases and J by 4 bases, with 20 bases left in between. The CDR3 length is 16 residues. This chain's CDR3 is CASTPGGGRSGNTIYF. The CDR3 DNA is TGTGCCAGCACCCCGGGGGGGGGAAGGTCCGGAAACACCATATATTTT.

The genes are TRBV7-9 and TRBJ2-7; 7 nucleotides align to TRBD1. There are 14 residues in the CDR3. Germline CDR1 and CDR2: SEHNR and FQNEAQ (reference sequence). V shed 5 bases, J shed 3 bases, and the junction held 7 bases outside the gene matches. The DNA of the CDR3 is TGTGCCAGCAGCCCGACAGGGTCGTTCTACGAGCAGTACTTC. Protein product: CASSPTGSFYEQYF.

This rearrangement joins TRBV7-3 to TRBJ2-2; no reliable D call. The V and J ends lost 3 bases and 3 bases respectively, with 5 bases between them. The CDR3 contains 13 residues. Germline-derived CDR1 and CDR2 are SGHTA and FQGTGA. CDR3 sequence: CASSFTDTGELFF. As DNA, the CDR3 is TGTGCCAGCAGCTTCACAGACACCGGGGAGCTGTTTTTT.

This clone was seen only a few times. The chain uses TRBV5-1 and TRBJ1-2; TRBD1 matches at 7 bases. The CDR3 totals 13 residues. The J segment lost 7 bases and the V segment lost 4 bases, leaving 7 bases of the junction unmatched. Germline V CDR1 and CDR2: SGHRS, YFSETQ. CDR3 sequence reads: CASSENRGSGYTF. The DNA for the CDR3 is TGCGCCAGCAGCGAAAACAGGGGTTCTGGCTACACCTTC.

This clone was observed a handful of times. The V and J genes are TRBV28 and TRBJ1-5; TRBD1 aligns across 11 bases. Germline V gives CDR1 MDHEN, CDR2 SYDVKM. The V and J ends lost 8 bases and 7 bases, in that order; junction bases with no gene match: 7. This CDR3 region has 14 residues. CDR3 in DNA: TGTGCCAGCTATACCGGGACAGGGGGACAGCCCCAGCATTTT. Amino acids: CASYTGTGGQPQHF.

The genes are TRBV5-1 and TRBJ1-3, with TRBD1 as a possible D gene (5 bases). The germline V and J ends were trimmed by 0 bases and 2 bases, with 12 bases remaining between them. This CDR3 spans 16 amino acids. Germline V lookup: CDR1 SGHRS, CDR2 YFSETQ. CDR3 sequence (DNA): TGCGCCAGCAGCTTGGCACAGGTGTGGACTGGAAACACCATATATTTT. Its translation is CASSLAQVWTGNTIYF.

A word on this clone: The same CDR3 arises from other DNA sequences in this sample as well. The V and J genes are TRBV6-1 and TRBJ1-5; D is possibly TRBD1 (5 bases). Germline CDR1 is MNHNS and CDR2 is SASEGT. This CDR3 has 16 amino acids. The V end lost 0 bases, the J end lost 1 base, and 10 bases lay between the germline ends. This chain's CDR3 is CASSEAAGPSNQPQHF. The DNA for the CDR3 is TGTGCCAGCAGTGAAGCAGCGGGGCCCAGCAATCAGCCCCAGCATTTT.

The rearrangement uses TRBV19 and TRBJ2-2, with D possibly TRBD1 on 7 matching bases. Germline values: CDR1 LNHDA, CDR2 SQIVND (reference sequence). There are 16 residues in the CDR3. V was clipped by 4 bases and J by 5 bases, with 17 bases between them. The CDR3 region has the DNA TGTGCCAGTAGTACTCCAGGGGGACTTGATACCGGGGAGCTGTTTTTT. Translating gives CASSTPGGLDTGELFF.

This clone came up once. The chain couples TRBV25-1 to TRBJ1-4; D call uncertain. Germline CDR1 is MGHDK and CDR2 is SYGVNS. V shed 4 bases and J shed 7 bases, with 16 bases lying between them. CDR3 length: 15 residues. CDR3 sequence: CASSADRGESEKLFF. In DNA, the CDR3 is TGTGCCAGCAGTGCCGACCGGGGAGAGAGTGAAAAACTGTTTTTT.